One and the same sample provided the 8 T cell receptor beta chains below, sequenced in a study of T cells in Graves' hyperthyroidism and ophthalmopathy. Researchers took RNA transcripts and amplified the TCR beta CDR3 regions from them. Initially, a first-round RT-PCR of the TCR CDR3 employed the HTBI primer set. MiXCR, applied by TCRdb to the multiplex PCR reads, yields one record per CDR3 protein. The table shows approximately 430,000 distinct CDR3 sequences, with roughly 14% occurring only once. Material for sequencing was blood. These receptors were obtained from a man aged 18 to 35 with Graves' ophthalmopathy.

This clonotype was observed at least ten times. The CDR3 DNA reads TGCGCCAGCAGCCTGACAGGGTCCTCCTACAATGAGCAGTTCTTC. Translated, it gives CASSLTGSSYNEQFF. The chain links TRBV5-1 to TRBJ2-1; 7 positions match TRBD1. The CDR3 length is 15 residues. The V gene's germline CDR1 is SGHRS and CDR2 YFSETQ. J gave up 0 bases and V 4 bases, and 4 bases lay outside the gene matches. Full variable domain (outside the CDR3, taken from reference TRBV5-1 and TRBJ2-1): KAGVTQTPRYLIKTRGQQVTLSCSPISGHRSVSWYQQTPGQGLQFLFEYFSETQRNKGNFPGRFSGRQFSNSRSEMNVSTLELGDSALYLCASSLTGSSYNEQFFGPGTRLTVL.

This clonotype was recorded many times. This sequence joins TRBV12-3 or TRBV12-4 and TRBJ2-1; TRBD2 aligns across 11 bases. Unmatched junction bases numbered 9, after V lost 5 bases and J lost 3 bases. CDR3 length: 17 amino acids. The CDR3 is CASSPGAGTSGYNEQFF. CDR3 bases: TGTGCCAGCAGTCCTGGGGCTGGGACTAGCGGCTACAATGAGCAGTTCTTC.

This clonotype was recorded many times. This sequence joins TRBV20-1 and TRBJ2-1, with TRBD2 matching over 13 bases. This CDR3 spans 15 amino acids. The V gene end was trimmed by 2 bases and the J gene end by 5 bases; junction bases not matched to a gene: 3. The germline gives CDR1 DFQATT, CDR2 SNEGSKA (reference sequence). CDR3 amino acids: CSARTGTSGNNEQFF. The DNA of the CDR3 is TGCAGTGCTAGAACAGGGACTAGCGGGAACAATGAGCAGTTCTTC.

This rearrangement joins TRBV5-1 to TRBJ2-2; D remains ambiguous. V was shortened by 1 base and J by 4 bases, with 17 bases between the two germline ends. CDR3 length equals 17 residues. Germline values: CDR1 SGHRS, CDR2 YFSETQ. The CDR3 is CASSLFTPPASTGELFF. The CDR3 region has the DNA TGCGCCAGCAGCTTGTTTACCCCCCCGGCCAGCACCGGGGAGCTGTTTTTT.

The chain links TRBV27 to TRBJ2-3, with D possibly TRBD2 on 5 matching bases. The V gene lost 2 bases and the J gene lost 6 bases, with 15 bases spanning the gap. CDR1 is MNHEY, CDR2 SMNVEV, per germline (reference sequence). This CDR3 spans 15 amino acids. In DNA, the CDR3 is TGTGCCAGCAGTTTAGCGGCCATCCGAGGGGATACGCAGTATTTT. This sequence encodes CASSLAAIRGDTQYF.

This clonotype was observed a handful of times. The gene calls are TRBV6-5 and TRBJ1-5; D remains unclear. Germline V gives CDR1 MNHEY, CDR2 SVGAGI. The CDR3 is made up of 15 amino acids. The germline V and J ends were trimmed by 0 bases and 8 bases, with 14 bases remaining between them. The CDR3 sequence is CASSYSGTGLEPQHF. As DNA, the CDR3 is TGTGCCAGCAGTTACTCGGGCACGGGGTTAGAGCCCCAGCATTTT.

This clonotype was detected a few times. V gene TRBV12-3 or TRBV12-4 combines with J gene TRBJ1-5, with TRBD1 matching over 10 bases. The CDR3 totals 15 residues. V was clipped by 6 bases and J by 6 bases; unmatched bases: 8. The CDR3 DNA reads as TGTGCCAGCAGCACCGAGGGACAGGGGAGTCAGCCCCAGCATTTT. Amino acids: CASSTEGQGSQPQHF.

This clonotype was recorded a few times. The rearrangement joins TRBV11-1 to TRBJ1-4; D is perhaps TRBD1 (5 bases). Deletions cut 3 bases from V and 8 bases from J, with 10 bases between. The CDR3 runs 13 residues. Looked up from germline, CDR1 is SGHAT and CDR2 is FQDESV (reference sequence). The CDR3 is CASSLAREEKLFF. The CDR3, as DNA: TGTGCCAGCAGCTTGGCCAGGGAAGAAAAACTGTTTTTT.